This is a list of T cell receptor beta chains from one sample in a study of blood T cell repertoires in COVID-19. The protocol was immunoSEQ multiplex PCR, while the TCRdb copy is restricted to in-frame clones and leaves out a portion. The sample contains 70,000 or so clones, approximately 86% of which appear only once. The sequenced material came from peripheral blood. The receptors stem from a woman aged 60 to 75 with acute or convalescent COVID-19. Both conserved end residues are part of each CDR3.

>TRBJ1-2|TRBV19
CASSRGAAEFYGYTF
>TRBJ1-5|TRBV4-2
CASSQDLGGQGGKQPQHF
>TRBJ1-2|TRBV12-2
CASRTQGTGNYGYTF
>TRBJ1-1|TRBV10-3
CAIRTGSTEAFF
>TRBJ2-5|TRBV12-3/TRBV12-4
CASSHRGQETQYF
>TRBJ2-1|TRBV6-5
CASSYDRDNEQFF
>TRBJ2-7|TRBV23-1
CASSRSMVLGVCAAYEQYF
>TRBJ2-7|TRBV2
CASRLRGPTGYEQYF
>TRBJ1-2|TRBV28
CASISQGHGYTF
>TRBJ2-7|TRBV14
CASSQDRVYEQYF
>TRBJ1-6|TRBV5-4
CASSLEGGSSPLHF
>TRBJ2-4|TRBV27
CASRGRRGENIQYF